This T cell receptor (beta chain) was recovered during a study of T cells in Graves' hyperthyroidism and ophthalmopathy. Across the study: Prior to any treatment, at the point of initial diagnosis, peripheral blood was collected.

What was amplified from RNA transcripts were TCR beta CDR3 regions. Carried out on the TCR CDR3, a first-round RT-PCR used the HTBI primer set. TCRdb reprocessed the multiplex PCR reads with MiXCR, giving one entry per CDR3 protein. The data show 800,000 or so distinct CDR3 sequences, 35% to 45% seen once. Germline V gives CDR1 DFQATT, CDR2 SNEGSKA (reference sequence). The CDR3 sequence is 15 residues long. No progression to ophthalmopathy during 18 months of follow-up defined stable disease. This clonotype was recorded only once. Germline is not matched at one junction end, which may reflect a read error.

Specimen: blood. The V and J genes are TRBV20-1 and TRBJ1-4, with 7 bases that match TRBD1. The clonotype originates from a man younger than 30 with Graves' hyperthyroidism. CDR3 in DNA: TGCAGTACTAGAGATCATCAGGGGGAAGGGGAAAAACTGTTTTTT. Its protein is CSTRDHQGEGEKLFF.